This T cell receptor (beta chain) was captured in a study of cytomegalovirus exposure and HLA in healthy donors. Whole-study results and caveats: The sole available immune exposure information was CMV serostatus.

The CDR3 runs to 13 residues. Germline values: CDR1 GTSNPN, CDR2 SVGIG (reference sequence). V was pared by 0 bases and J by 5 bases, with 10 bases between. PCR employed 60 Vbeta and 13 Jbeta primers. TCRdb's table, derived via immunoSEQ multiplex PCR, lists solely in-frame clones and lacks some. There are roughly 200,000 clones in the sample; 80% occur only once, and around 5.4% lies in the top ten. A note on this clone: Its antigen remains unidentified.

The TCR comes from a man aged 40-55 years in good health and CMV-seronegative. V usage is TRBV30 and J usage is TRBJ1-1, with no clear D. What was sequenced was PBMCs. The CDR3 region is CAWSVLRGTEAFF. DNA of the CDR3: TGTGCCTGGAGTGTATTACGGGGAACTGAAGCTTTCTTT.